The rows below give T cell receptor beta chains drawn from one sample of a study of CD8 T cells in Susac syndrome. Via MiXCR, TCRdb re-called the immunoSEQ multiplex PCR reads, giving one row per CDR3 protein. The data hold about 120,000 distinct CDR3 sequences, with roughly 94% observed a single time. The source material was CD4+ T cells from PBMCs. All receptors come from a human donor in good health. CDR3s include the opening cysteine and the closing phenylalanine or tryptophan. D genes are given only for firm matches. Clone size is not always given. Where it is, it says once, few, many or a class for expanded clones.

d_gene	j_gene	abundance	v_gene	CDR3nt	CDR3aa
TRBD1	TRBJ2-5	-	TRBV30	TGTGCCTGGGGGACAGAGGTAGAGACCCAGTACTTC	CAWGTEVETQYF
-	TRBJ2-2	once	TRBV5-1	TGCGCCAGCAGCTTGGGACAGGCGGAGAACGGGGAGCTGTTTTTT	CASSLGQAENGELFF
-	TRBJ2-2	-	TRBV12-5	TGTGCTAGTGGACCTAACACCGGGGAGCTGTTTTTT	CASGPNTGELFF
TRBD1	TRBJ2-5	-	TRBV11-2	TGTGCCAGCAGCATCGACCCCCAGGGGGCGAATCGAGAGACCCAGTACTTC	CASSIDPQGANRETQYF
-	TRBJ1-2	-	TRBV28	TGTGCCAGCAGTCCCCAGGGTGGTGGCTACACCTTC	CASSPQGGGYTF
-	TRBJ2-6	few	TRBV7-2	TGTGCCAGCAGCATCAGCTCTGGGGCCAACGTCCTGACTTTC	CASSISSGANVLTF
TRBD2	TRBJ2-7	-	TRBV5-6	TGTGCCAGCAGCCCGGGACTAGCGGTCTACGAGCAGTACTTC	CASSPGLAVYEQYF
TRBD1	TRBJ1-1	few	TRBV3-1	TGTGCCAGCAGTCAGGGACAGGGGAACACTGAAGCTTTCTTT	CASSQGQGNTEAFF
-	TRBJ2-1	-	TRBV2	TGTGCCAGCAGCTACGTAGTTAGTGAGCAGTTCTTC	CASSYVVSEQFF
TRBD2	TRBJ2-3	-	TRBV7-7	TGTGCTAGCAGCCTCGGGACTAGCGGTTTCACAGATACGCAGTATTTT	CASSLGTSGFTDTQYF
-	TRBJ1-2	-	TRBV24-1	TGTGCCACCAGTGATTTCAAAGGGATCCCAAACTATGGCTACACCTTC	CATSDFKGIPNYGYTF
TRBD1	TRBJ2-7	few	TRBV5-1	TGCGCCAGCAGCTTGGACGGGACAGGGCGGTACGAGCAGTACTTC	CASSLDGTGRYEQYF
-	TRBJ1-1	-	TRBV27	TGTGCCAGCAGTTTATCCGAGGGGTGGGAAGCTTTCTTT	CASSLSEGWEAFF
-	TRBJ2-1	-	TRBV7-9	TGTGCCAGCAGCTCCGGGGTGACGGGGAATGAGCAGTTCTTC	CASSSGVTGNEQFF
-	TRBJ2-6	once	TRBV7-3	TGTGCCAGCAGCGGGTCAAGGACTGGGGCCAACGTCCTGACTTTC	CASSGSRTGANVLTF
TRBD2	TRBJ2-1	-	TRBV11-3	TGTGCCAGCAACAACCGAGCGGGAGGGCCGAGGAATGAGCAGTTCTTC	CASNNRAGGPRNEQFF
-	TRBJ1-2	-	TRBV3-1	TGTGCCAGCAGCCAAGGAGGCACAGGGTTTTATGGCTACACCTTC	CASSQGGTGFYGYTF
TRBD1	TRBJ1-6	-	TRBV6-1	TGTGCCAGCAGGAAGGGACAGCCCAACCCATCACCCCTCCACTTT	CASRKGQPNPSPLHF
TRBD2	TRBJ2-7	-	TRBV7-2	TGTGCCAGCACCCGGACTAGCGGCGCCTACGAGCAGTACTTC	CASTRTSGAYEQYF
TRBD1	TRBJ2-1	-	TRBV5-1	TGCGCCAGCCGGGACAGGGGGCGAAACAATGAGCAGTTCTTC	CASRDRGRNNEQFF
-	TRBJ2-5	once	TRBV5-6	TGTGCCAGCAGCCGACAGGATATTAAGACCCAGTACTTC	CASSRQDIKTQYF
-	TRBJ1-2	-	TRBV28	TGTGCCAGCAGTTTATCGGGGACCTCCTATGGCTACACCTTC	CASSLSGTSYGYTF
TRBD2	TRBJ2-7	-	TRBV4-1	TGCGCCAGCAGCCAAGGGGTGCTAGCGGGAGGTGCCTACGAGCAGTACTTC	CASSQGVLAGGAYEQYF
TRBD1	TRBJ1-1	-	TRBV20-1	TGCAGTGCTAGTCAAGGGATGGAGGGGGCGAACACTGAAGCTTTCTTT	CSASQGMEGANTEAFF
-	TRBJ1-1	-	TRBV3-1	TGTGCCAGCAGCCTGGGGCATACTGCTGAAGCTTTCTTT	CASSLGHTAEAFF
-	TRBJ2-7	-	TRBV9	TGTGCCAGCAGCGTAGGGGACGGAAGAACCTACGAGCAGTACTTC	CASSVGDGRTYEQYF
-	TRBJ2-5	-	TRBV29-1	TGCAGCGTTGAAGCGTCGCAAGGAGAGACCCAGTACTTC	CSVEASQGETQYF
-	TRBJ2-7	-	TRBV6-5	TGTGCCAGCAGTTACCTTCGGACTGCGTATCAGTACTTC	CASSYLRTAYQYF
-	TRBJ2-3	once	TRBV6-6	TGTGCCAGCAGTTACAATCTGGGGCCAGATACGCAGTATTTT	CASSYNLGPDTQYF
-	TRBJ1-2	-	TRBV9	TGTGCCATCCAGGTCGTCGGGGGGGTTAGGGGCTATGGCTACACCTTC	CAIQVVGGVRGYGYTF
-	TRBJ1-5	-	TRBV2	TGTGCCAGCAGAGAGAGGGGGGGAAGGCCCCAGCATTTT	CASRERGGRPQHF
TRBD1	TRBJ1-3	-	TRBV29-1	TGCAGCGTCGGAACAGGGGTCTCTGGAAACACCATATATTTT	CSVGTGVSGNTIYF
-	TRBJ1-4	-	TRBV29-1	TGCAGCGTGGGAGCGGCAGGGGAGGAAAAACTGTTTTTT	CSVGAAGEEKLFF
-	TRBJ1-1	-	TRBV5-1	TGCGCCAGCAGCTTGGTATCGGGGGGAGTTAAGAGCACTGAAGCTTTCTTT	CASSLVSGGVKSTEAFF
-	TRBJ2-6	-	TRBV6-5	TGTGCCAGTAGAGTCCCTGGGGCCAACGTCCTGACTTTC	CASRVPGANVLTF
TRBD1	TRBJ2-5	-	TRBV7-2	TGTGCCAGCAGGAGACAGGGTATAGAAGAGACCCAGTACTTC	CASRRQGIEETQYF
-	TRBJ2-5	-	TRBV18	TGTGCCAGCTCACCGGGCCAGATACAAGAGACCCAGTACTTC	CASSPGQIQETQYF
TRBD1	TRBJ2-7	-	TRBV25-1	TGTGCCAGCAGTGTGGACAGGGCTGTCTACGAGCAGTACTTC	CASSVDRAVYEQYF
-	TRBJ1-6	-	TRBV9	TGTGCCAGCAGCTCCAGGGACACAAATAATTCACCCCTCCACTTT	CASSSRDTNNSPLHF
-	TRBJ2-7	-	TRBV20-1	TGCAGTGCTAGACCCTCTCGGAGCGAGCAGTACTTC	CSARPSRSEQYF
-	TRBJ1-1	-	TRBV7-3	TGTGCCAGCAGCTTAACCGGGAGGGACACTGAAGCTTTCTTT	CASSLTGRDTEAFF
-	TRBJ2-3	-	TRBV5-4	TGTGCCAGCAGTCAAGGACTGTCCTCAGATACGCAGTATTTT	CASSQGLSSDTQYF
TRBD1	TRBJ1-4	-	TRBV12-3/TRBV12-4	TGTGCCAGCAGCGGGACAGGGGGATATAATGAAAAACTGTTTTTT	CASSGTGGYNEKLFF